This entry lists 18 T cell receptor beta chains sequenced from one sample in a study of T cell repertoires in cytomegalovirus infection. TCRdb re-analysed the reads in MiXCR, keeping a single row per CDR3 protein. This table has hundreds of thousands of distinct CDR3 sequences, 8% to 9.5% appearing once. The sample consisted of PBMCs. The source is a human donor in good health (CMV status not recorded). Some clones in this sample may be carry-over from other donors' samples.

This clonotype has ten or more counts. The chain uses TRBV7-2 and TRBJ1-3; D gene ambiguous. The ends were cut back, 5 bases at V and 4 bases at J, with 12 bases in the middle. The CDR3 extends over 14 amino acids. Germline V gives CDR1 SGHTA, CDR2 FQGNSA. In nucleotides, the CDR3 is TGTGCCAGCAGCCCCGGGGAAACCGGAAACACCATATATTTT. Translation gives CASSPGETGNTIYF.

This chain joins TRBV15 and TRBJ2-3; 7 positions agree with TRBD1. V was pared by 1 base and J by 7 bases, with 14 bases of the junction left unmatched. Per germline, CDR1 LNHNV and CDR2 YYDKDF (reference sequence). The CDR3 covers 17 residues. This CDR3 reads CATSRGAPTGVAHTQYF. The CDR3, as DNA: TGTGCCACCAGCAGAGGGGCTCCAACAGGGGTCGCCCATACGCAGTATTTT. Complete variable domain (other parts from reference TRBV15 and TRBJ2-3): DAMVIQNPRYQVTQFGKPVTLSCSQTLNHNVMYWYQQKSSQAPKLLFHYYDKDFNNEADTPDNFQSRRPNTSFCFLDIRSPGLGDTAMYLCATSRGAPTGVAHTQYFGPGTRLTVL.

This clonotype was observed at least ten times. The genes are TRBV7-9 and TRBJ2-7; D is ambiguous. Per germline, CDR1 SEHNR and CDR2 FQNEAQ (reference sequence). V lost 5 bases and J 0 bases, leaving 14 bases between the germline ends. The length of the CDR3 is 15 residues. DNA of the CDR3: TGTGCCAGCAGCCCGGACCGGAGAGGCTCCTACGAGCAGTACTTC. It specifies CASSPDRRGSYEQYF. Variable domain in full (rest from reference TRBV7-9 and TRBJ2-7): DTGVSQNPRHKITKRGQNVTFRCDPISEHNRLYWYRQTLGQGPEFLTYFQNEAQLEKSRLLSDRFSAERPKGSFSTLEIQRTEQGDSAMYLCASSPDRRGSYEQYFGPGTRLTVT.

The J gene is TRBJ2-5, the V gene TRBV6-6, with TRBD1 identical over 7 bases. CDR3 length equals 20 residues. The V segment lost 6 bases and the J segment 0 bases; nucleotides outside the gene matches: 22. Germline CDR1 MNHNY, CDR2 SVGAGI (reference sequence). The DNA for the CDR3 is TGTGCCAGCAGAGCCAAACCGGGACAGTTTACTACCTCGTACCAAGAGACCCAGTACTTC. Its translation: CASRAKPGQFTTSYQETQYF.

The sample holds many counts of this clonotype. The chain has TRBV7-2 and TRBJ2-5, with TRBD1 as a possible D gene (5 bases). The V end lost 2 bases, the J end lost 5 bases, and 15 bases lay between the germline ends. The germline V gene encodes CDR1 SGHTA and CDR2 FQGNSA. This CDR3 spans 15 amino acids. CDR3 DNA: TGTGCCAGCAGCTTAACAGGATTCAAGGGGGAGACCCAGTACTTC. Amino acids: CASSLTGFKGETQYF.

This clonotype showed up many times. The chain couples TRBV7-2 to TRBJ2-5, with TRBD2 matching over 11 bases. There are 20 residues in the CDR3. Germline V gives CDR1 SGHTA, CDR2 FQGNSA. Trimming at V came to 5 bases and at J to 5 bases, leaving 22 bases not matched to a gene. CDR3 residues: CASSLRGRLAGFLAGETQYF. CDR3 sequence (DNA): TGTGCCAGCAGCCTTAGAGGGCGACTAGCGGGGTTCCTAGCTGGGGAGACCCAGTACTTC. The complete variable domain, with remaining parts taken from reference TRBV7-2 and TRBJ2-5, reads GAGVSQSPSNKVTEKGKDVELRCDPISGHTALYWYRQSLGQGLEFLIYFQGNSAPDKSGLPSDRFSAERTGGSVSTLTIQRTQQEDSAVYLCASSLRGRLAGFLAGETQYFGPGTRLLVL.

This clonotype occurred many times. The rearrangement joins TRBV12-3 or TRBV12-4 to TRBJ2-7; possibly TRBD1 for D (5 bases). The CDR3 runs to 14 residues. Trimming shortened V by 5 bases and J by 6 bases, and 17 bases separated the two germline ends. CDR3 nucleotides: TGTGCCAGCAGTACCCCGGACATTGGTGGCGAGCAGTACTTC. Encoded protein: CASSTPDIGGEQYF.

V gene TRBV7-6 combines with J gene TRBJ2-3, with D unclear. CDR1 and CDR2 from the germline V gene are SGHVS and FNYEAQ. CDR3 size: 14 residues. Deletions cut 5 bases from V and 2 bases from J, with 11 bases between. The CDR3 reads CASSAHDTTDTQYF. The CDR3, as DNA: TGTGCCAGCAGCGCCCACGACACCACAGATACGCAGTATTTT.

There are many counts of this clonotype. The rearrangement uses TRBV7-2 and TRBJ2-5; TRBD2 matches 7 bases. With V trimmed by 5 bases and J by 5 bases, 20 bases remained unmatched. Germline V CDR1 and CDR2: SGHTA, FQGNSA. This CDR3 is built from 18 residues. For the CDR3, the DNA is TGTGCCAGCAGCCAAAGTGGCCCGGGACTACTTCCTCCTGAGACCCAGTACTTC. Its translation is CASSQSGPGLLPPETQYF.

Ten or more counts support this clonotype. The CDR3 DNA follows: TGTGCTAGTGGTTTTAGACTCAGCACAGATACGCAGTATTTT. This codes for CASGFRLSTDTQYF. The chain has TRBV12-5 and TRBJ2-3; the D is unclear. The V gene lost 3 bases and the J gene lost 0 bases, with 7 bases spanning the gap. CDR3 size: 14 residues. From germline, CDR1 is LGHNT and CDR2 FRNRAP. Full variable domain (outside the CDR3, taken from reference TRBV12-5 and TRBJ2-3): DARVTQTPRHKVTEMGQEVTMRCQPILGHNTVFWYRQTMMQGLELLAYFRNRAPLDDSGMPKDRFSAEMPDATLATLKIQPSEPRDSAVYFCASGFRLSTDTQYFGPGTRLTVL.

This clonotype was seen ten or more times. V usage is TRBV7-2 and J usage is TRBJ2-7, with D possibly being TRBD2 (6 bases). With 4 bases removed from V and 0 bases from J, the gap between germline ends came to 10 bases. The CDR3 is 14 amino acids. From germline, CDR1 is SGHTA and CDR2 FQGNSA. CDR3 sequence: CASSSSVSSYEQYF. The CDR3 region has the DNA TGTGCCAGCAGCTCTAGCGTAAGCTCCTACGAGCAGTACTTC.

The chain uses TRBV27 and TRBJ1-2; 9 bases align to TRBD1. The trim removed 5 bases at V and 1 base at J, leaving 2 bases unmatched. This CDR3 region has 14 residues. Germline CDR1 MNHEY, CDR2 SMNVEV (reference sequence). The CDR3 reads CASSPDRGNYGYTF. CDR3 sequence (DNA): TGTGCCAGCAGTCCGGACAGGGGTAACTATGGCTACACCTTC.

In its sample, this clonotype was seen a few times. The chain links TRBV20-1 to TRBJ2-2; a possible D gene is TRBD1 (6 bases). The CDR3 covers 13 residues. The V and J ends lost 6 bases and 7 bases respectively, with 15 bases between them. Germline V gene lookup returns CDR1 DFQATT and CDR2 SNEGSKA (reference sequence). CDR3 sequence: CSAVQGSGGELFF. The CDR3 bases are TGCAGTGCAGTACAGGGAAGCGGCGGGGAGCTGTTTTTT.

The table lists this clonotype with many counts. The rearrangement links TRBV28 to TRBJ2-5; D tentatively reads TRBD1 or TRBD2 (6 bases each). The ends were cut back, 3 bases at V and 3 bases at J, with 17 bases in the middle. The CDR3 is made up of 16 amino acids. The germline CDR1 and CDR2 sequences are MDHEN and SYDVKM. The CDR3, as DNA: TGTGCCAGCAGTTTTGGGTCGGGGGCTTTAGAAGAGACCCAGTACTTC. This gives the protein CASSFGSGALEETQYF.

This clonotype has just a few counts. V gene TRBV10-3 combines with J gene TRBJ1-1; 7 nucleotides line up with TRBD1. V was pared by 4 bases and J by 6 bases, with 5 bases of the junction left unmatched. This CDR3 has 13 amino acids. Germline CDR1 and CDR2: ENHRY and SYGVKD. CDR3 DNA sequence: TGTGCCATCAGTGGGACAGGTTCTTCTGAAGCTTTCTTT. Its translation: CAISGTGSSEAFF.

This clonotype was seen repeatedly, ten times or more. The rearrangement uses TRBV7-2 and TRBJ1-6; D gene unclear. The CDR3 is 13 amino acids. The V gene lost 6 bases and the J gene lost 6 bases, with 9 bases spanning the gap. CDR1 and CDR2 (germline): SGHTA, FQGNSA. The CDR3 here is CASRTHVNSPLHF. As DNA, the CDR3 is TGTGCCAGCAGGACCCACGTTAATTCACCCCTCCACTTT. Together with reference TRBV7-2 and TRBJ1-6, the CDR3 gives the full variable domain: GAGVSQSPSNKVTEKGKDVELRCDPISGHTALYWYRQSLGQGLEFLIYFQGNSAPDKSGLPSDRFSAERTGGSVSTLTIQRTQQEDSAVYLCASRTHVNSPLHFGNGTRLTVT.

The V call is TRBV7-3, the J call TRBJ2-5, with D possibly being TRBD1 (6 bases). The CDR3 spans 14 residues. The germline V gene encodes CDR1 SGHTA and CDR2 FQGTGA. The V gene lost 5 bases and the J gene lost 7 bases, with 17 bases spanning the gap. This CDR3 reads CASSALQGRGTQYF. CDR3 in DNA: TGTGCCAGCAGCGCCCTACAGGGACGGGGGACCCAGTACTTC. The full variable domain, in which reference TRBV7-3 and TRBJ2-5 provide the parts outside the CDR3, is GAGVSQTPSNKVTEKGKYVELRCDPISGHTALYWYRQSLGQGPEFLIYFQGTGAADDSGLPNDRFFAVRPEGSVSTLKIQRTERGDSAVYLCASSALQGRGTQYFGPGTRLLVL.

This clonotype came up a few times. This chain links TRBV24-1 with TRBJ2-1; 7 positions agree with TRBD2. Unmatched junction bases numbered 9, after V lost 4 bases and J lost 4 bases. The CDR3 extends over 16 amino acids. Germline CDR1 and CDR2: KGHDR and SFDVKD. The CDR3 here is CATSDPSGASYNEQFF. In DNA form, the CDR3 reads TGTGCCACCAGTGACCCGAGCGGGGCCTCTTACAATGAGCAGTTCTTC.